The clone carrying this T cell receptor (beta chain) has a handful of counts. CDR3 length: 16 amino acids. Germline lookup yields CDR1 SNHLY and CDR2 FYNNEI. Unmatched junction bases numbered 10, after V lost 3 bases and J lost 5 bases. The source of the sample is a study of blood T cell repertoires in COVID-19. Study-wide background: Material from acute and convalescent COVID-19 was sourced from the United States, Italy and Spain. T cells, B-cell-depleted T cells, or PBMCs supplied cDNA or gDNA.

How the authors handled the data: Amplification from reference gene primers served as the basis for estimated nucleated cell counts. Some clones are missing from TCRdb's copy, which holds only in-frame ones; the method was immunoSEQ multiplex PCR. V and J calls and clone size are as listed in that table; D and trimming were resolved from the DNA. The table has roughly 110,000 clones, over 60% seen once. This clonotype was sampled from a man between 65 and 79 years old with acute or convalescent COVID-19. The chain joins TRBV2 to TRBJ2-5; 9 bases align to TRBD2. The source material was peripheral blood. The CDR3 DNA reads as TGTGCCAGCAGTGATCCCTCGCGGGGGGGAGGGGAGACCCAGTACTTC. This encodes CASSDPSRGGGETQYF. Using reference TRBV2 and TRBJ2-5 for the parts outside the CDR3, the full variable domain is EPEVTQTPSHQVTQMGQEVILRCVPISNHLYFYWYRQILGQKVEFLVSFYNNEISEKSEIFDDQFSVERPDGSNFTLKIRSTKLEDSAMYFCASSDPSRGGGETQYFGPGTRLLVL.